This T cell receptor (beta chain) was captured by sequencing in a study of vaccination and CD4 T cells after COVID-19. Turning to the study itself: Between diagnosis and the drawing of post-COVID samples lay a median around 98 days (range 35 to 161).

Notes on this clonotype: Its antigen is not known.

Study-wide findings and caveats: The median proportion of reactive clones detected only post-vaccination in convalescent patients was 75% to 90%.

Treatment described: approximately 11-day PBMC culture with coronavirus spike peptide pools or control peptides (ViraFEST assay). With 2 bases removed from V and 6 bases from J, the gap between germline ends came to 11 bases. The CDR3 spans 14 residues. The germline V gene has CDR1 MNHEY and CDR2 SVGAGI. Once obtained from cultured CD4+ T cells, the DNA was sequenced using the Oncomine TCR Beta short-read assay. Each CDR3 protein gets one entry after TCRdb re-called the PCR reads with MiXCR. The sample shows about 21,000 distinct CDR3 sequences, 38% of them seen only once. The genes are TRBV6-5 and TRBJ1-5, with TRBD1 as a possible D gene (5 bases). The sequence was collected from a human donor who received a COVID-19 vaccine. The sequenced sample was CD4+ T cells from blood, cultured in vitro, obtained before SARS-CoV-2 vaccination. In nucleotides, the CDR3 is TGTGCCAGCAGTTACGGGGGGGAGGGTCAGCCCCAGCATTTT. Encoded protein: CASSYGGEGQPQHF.